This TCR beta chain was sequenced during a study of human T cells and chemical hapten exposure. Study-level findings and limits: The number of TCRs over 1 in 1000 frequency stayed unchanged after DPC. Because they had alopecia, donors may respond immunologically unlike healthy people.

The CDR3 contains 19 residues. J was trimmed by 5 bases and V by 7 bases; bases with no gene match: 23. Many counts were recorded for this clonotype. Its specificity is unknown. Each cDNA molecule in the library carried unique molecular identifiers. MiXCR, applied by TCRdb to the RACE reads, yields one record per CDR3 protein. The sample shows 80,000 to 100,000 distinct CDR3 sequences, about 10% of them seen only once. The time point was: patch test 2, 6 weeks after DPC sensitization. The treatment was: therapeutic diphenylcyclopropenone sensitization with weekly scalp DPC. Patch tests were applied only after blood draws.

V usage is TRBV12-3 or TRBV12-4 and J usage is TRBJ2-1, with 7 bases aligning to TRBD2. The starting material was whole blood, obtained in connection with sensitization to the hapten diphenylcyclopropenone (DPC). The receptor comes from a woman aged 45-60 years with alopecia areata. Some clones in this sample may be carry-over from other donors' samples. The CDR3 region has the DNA TGTGCCAGCAAACGCAGTTTATCGCACTTTGGACTAGAAGACAATGAGCAGTTCTTC. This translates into CASKRSLSHFGLEDNEQFF.